This entry lists 5 T cell receptor beta chains sequenced from one sample in a study of liver allograft versus peripheral blood T cells. The overall study: Comparisons were made between T cell receptor repertoires found in transplanted livers and those circulating in recipients' peripheral blood.

One entry per CDR3 protein, called by TCRdb with MiXCR from the reads. This table holds 8,000 or so distinct CDR3 sequences, 18% found once. These receptors came from a human patient who had a liver transplant. Some T cells may have come from the graft donor.

The chain is built from TRBV28 and TRBJ2-7; no clear D gene. Germline V gene sequence: CDR1 MDHEN, CDR2 SYDVKM. V dropped 5 bases and J dropped 5 bases, with 13 bases sitting between them. The CDR3 spans 13 residues. CDR3 protein: CASSHARRNEQYF. The CDR3 DNA sequence: TGTGCCAGCAGTCACGCCCGGCGGAACGAGCAGTACTTC.

This clonotype is medium-sized within its sample. This chain joins TRBV12-3 or TRBV12-4 and TRBJ1-1; 7 positions agree with TRBD1. Trimming cost V 2 bases and J 6 bases; bases outside gene matches: 3. This CDR3 has 13 amino acids. CDR3 in amino acids: CASSLRGQSEAFF. For the CDR3, the DNA is TGTGCCAGCAGTTTAAGGGGACAGTCTGAAGCTTTCTTT.

The V call is TRBV12-3 or TRBV12-4, the J call TRBJ1-6; no clear D. The CDR3 consists of 13 residues. V dropped 7 bases and J dropped 7 bases, with 11 bases sitting between them. As DNA, the CDR3 is TGTGCCAGCATGGGCACGGGAAATTCACCCCTCCACTTT. Amino acid sequence: CASMGTGNSPLHF.

By share, this clonotype ranks as medium-sized. The gene calls are TRBV7-2 and TRBJ2-7; D is uncertain. The CDR3 is 13 amino acids. V lost 0 bases and J 3 bases, leaving 6 bases between the germline ends. The germline gives CDR1 SGHTA, CDR2 FQGNSA. CDR3 coding DNA: TGTGCCAGCAGCTTAGCGGGCAACTACGAGCAGTACTTC. It specifies CASSLAGNYEQYF.

This clonotype ranks as medium-sized. V gene TRBV6-1 combines with J gene TRBJ2-3, with 8 bases identical to TRBD2. Germline values: CDR1 MNHNS, CDR2 SASEGT. The CDR3 spans 13 residues. Losses at the gene ends were 7 bases for V and 1 base for J; bases not matched to a gene: 1. The CDR3: CASILAGTDTQYF. The CDR3 DNA follows: TGTGCCAGCATACTAGCGGGCACAGATACGCAGTATTTT.